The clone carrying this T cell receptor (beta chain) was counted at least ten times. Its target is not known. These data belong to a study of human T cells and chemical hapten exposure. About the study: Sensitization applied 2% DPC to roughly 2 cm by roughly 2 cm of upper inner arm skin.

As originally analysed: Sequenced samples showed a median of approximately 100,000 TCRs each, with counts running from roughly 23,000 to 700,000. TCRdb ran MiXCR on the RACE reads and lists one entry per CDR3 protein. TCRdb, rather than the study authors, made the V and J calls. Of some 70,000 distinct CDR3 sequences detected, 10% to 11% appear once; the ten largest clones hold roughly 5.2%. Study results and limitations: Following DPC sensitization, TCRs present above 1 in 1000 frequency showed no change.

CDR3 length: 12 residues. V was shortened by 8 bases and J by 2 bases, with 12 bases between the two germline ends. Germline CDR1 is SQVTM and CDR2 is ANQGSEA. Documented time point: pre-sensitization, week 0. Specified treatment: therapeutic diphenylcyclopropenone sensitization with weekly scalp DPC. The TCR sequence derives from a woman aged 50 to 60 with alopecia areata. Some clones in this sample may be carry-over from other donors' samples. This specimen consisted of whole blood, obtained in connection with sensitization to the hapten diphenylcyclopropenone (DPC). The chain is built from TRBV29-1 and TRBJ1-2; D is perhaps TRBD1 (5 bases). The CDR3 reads CSSRTTNYGYTF. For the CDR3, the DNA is TGCAGCTCCCGGACAACAAACTATGGCTACACCTTC.